This TCR beta chain was sequenced in a study of cytomegalovirus exposure and HLA in healthy donors. General study points: TCR beta V segments were, for the most part, productive about 87% or about 30% of the time in an earlier analysis. Analysis was carried out at a later point, and it linked a missense DCLRE1C variant to TCR beta V- and J-gene trimming. A later analysis, which compared TCR beta chains of equal frequency, found the HLA-associated ones more clonally expanded.

The CDR3 spans 15 residues. Trimming removed 2 bases from V and 0 bases from J, with 11 bases in between. Germline values: CDR1 SGHDT, CDR2 YYEEEE. Notes on this clone: The antigen remains unidentified.

PCR was performed using 60 Vbeta and 13 Jbeta primers. Profiling relied on immunoSEQ multiplex PCR, and the TCRdb table lists in-frame clones only, not all of them. This sample's clone table lists roughly 51,000 clones. This receptor was obtained from a male donor in good health and CMV-seropositive. Sequences were obtained from PBMCs. V gene TRBV5-6 combines with J gene TRBJ1-1, with a weak D call TRBD1 (5 bases). The CDR3 loop reads CASSFGGFMNTEAFF. The CDR3 DNA sequence: TGTGCCAGCAGCTTTGGGGGGTTTATGAACACTGAAGCTTTCTTT.